This T cell receptor (beta chain) came from a study of T cell responses to AZD1222 COVID-19 vaccine. General study results and limits: There were vaccine-associated CD4 TCRs across spike, dominant at 160-218 and 743-854. The study sampled repertoires only after the peak T cell response. Most donors were white British and more were female, and clonal diversity was possibly underestimated.

Assay: immunoSEQ multiplex PCR; the TCRdb copy retains only in-frame clones and omits some. The data show 150,000 or so clones, with about 91% seen just once and around 1.4% held by the top ten. The V gene's germline CDR1 is LGHDT and CDR2 YNNKEL (reference sequence). The CDR3 contains 11 residues. Trimming left V 8 bases short and J 5 bases short, with 7 bases between. This clone was found once. Antigen specificity is unknown. This chain connects TRBV3-1 (or the pseudogene TRBV3-2) to TRBJ2-1; D not resolved. Sequenced here: peripheral blood, sampled on day 0 of AZD1222 vaccination. This clonotype originated in an adult in good health. CDR3 sequence reads: CASVRNNEQFF. The CDR3 region has the DNA TGTGCCAGCGTTAGGAACAATGAGCAGTTCTTC.